These T cell receptor beta chains were read from a single sample in a study of cytomegalovirus exposure and HLA in healthy donors. Produced via immunoSEQ multiplex PCR; TCRdb's table is partial and in-frame only. Of around 120,000 clones in the sample, over 60% were seen once. Sequencing used PBMCs. These receptors originate from a woman between 40 and 55 years old in good health and CMV-seronegative. The CDR3 runs from the conserved cysteine through the conserved F or W. The D gene is left open where the match is weak. A clone size is listed for some rows: how often the clone was seen (once, few, many), or a class if it is expanded.

.,.,TRBJ1-2,TRBV28,TGTGCCAGCAGTTCTTTGACAGATGCTTATGGCTACACCTTC,CASSSLTDAYGYTF
TRBD1,.,TRBJ1-5,TRBV28,TGTGCCAGCAGGACAGACAGGGGCCCGATCAATCAGCCCCAGCATTTT,CASRTDRGPINQPQHF
.,.,TRBJ2-7,TRBV10-3,TGTGCCATCAGGGCGGTGGGGGCCACCCACGAGCAGTACTTC,CAIRAVGATHEQYF
TRBD1,few,TRBJ1-1,TRBV7-2,TGTGCCAGCAGCCTACCAGACAGGGGGTACACTGAAGCTTTCTTT,CASSLPDRGYTEAFF
.,.,TRBJ2-1,TRBV28,TGTGCCAGCAGTCCCCGCGGGAACGACAATGAGCAGTTCTTC,CASSPRGNDNEQFF
.,.,TRBJ2-1,TRBV2,TGTGCCAGCACTGAGCTGTGGAGGGCAGTGAATGAGCAGTTCTTC,CASTELWRAVNEQFF
.,.,TRBJ2-4,TRBV7-2,TGTGCCAGCAGCTTAGACCATAGTGTGGACATTCAGTACTTC,CASSLDHSVDIQYF
.,.,TRBJ2-4,TRBV7-9,TGTGCCAGCAGCTTAGCCCAGGGAGGAGGAAAAAACAGTCAGTACTTC,CASSLAQGGGKNSQYF
.,.,TRBJ2-5,TRBV29-1,TGCAGCGTTCACCGGACAGAAAGTCAAGAGACCCAGTACTTC,CSVHRTESQETQYF
TRBD2,.,TRBJ2-1,TRBV4-2,TGTGCCAGCAGCCAATCAGGTTCGTCTAGCGGTAATGAGCAGTTCTTC,CASSQSGSSSGNEQFF
.,.,TRBJ1-5,TRBV6-1,TGTGCCAGCAGTGTAGACAGACGGGGCAATCAGCCCCAGCATTTT,CASSVDRRGNQPQHF
TRBD1,.,TRBJ1-1,TRBV7-9,TGTGCCAGCAGCCCCGCCGGGACAGGGACCTCTGAAGCTTTCTTT,CASSPAGTGTSEAFF
.,.,TRBJ2-7,TRBV4-2,TGTGCCAGCTCCAGGGCCCTCACCGGGTTGCGCTACGAGCAGTACTTC,CASSRALTGLRYEQYF
.,few,TRBJ2-1,TRBV6-5,TGTGCCAGCACCCCTGGGTTAGCGATAGGATATGAGCAGTTCTTC,CASTPGLAIGYEQFF
TRBD2,once,TRBJ2-3,TRBV27,TGTGCCAGCAGTTTATCGGGGAACCAAAAGGGACTAGCGGGAGTAGTGGAAACAGATACGCAGTATTTT,CASSLSGNQKGLAGVVETDTQYF
TRBD1,.,TRBJ2-1,TRBV11-2,TGTGCCAGCCTTGACAGGGGGCTAGGTAATGAGCAGTTCTTC,CASLDRGLGNEQFF
TRBD1,.,TRBJ1-1,TRBV14,TGTGCCAGCAGCCAACCTGGAGGACAGGGGAGAGGGCTCACTGAAGCTTTCTTT,CASSQPGGQGRGLTEAFF